The clone carrying this T cell receptor beta chain showed up many times. Its antigen remains unknown. The CDR3 totals 13 residues. Germline CDR1 reads DFQATT; CDR2 reads SNEGSKA (reference sequence). V was cut by 2 bases and J by 3 bases, with 10 bases left in between. Hyperthyroidism is called stable when no ophthalmopathy develops within 18 months of follow-up. The authors enrolled newly diagnosed hyperthyroidism patients aged 18 to 65 with under 2 months' duration. Clinical symptoms, serum thyroxine, TRAb, thyroid ultrasound and orbital computed tomography formed the basis of diagnosis. Amplification from RNA transcripts yielded the TCR beta CDR3 regions. After a first-round RT-PCR with HTBI primers, a second-round multiplex PCR was run. TCRdb re-called the multiplex PCR reads through MiXCR, storing one row per CDR3 protein. The table has roughly 610,000 distinct CDR3 sequences, about a fifth seen once; the top ten hold roughly 7.4%.

This sample was included in a study of Graves' ophthalmopathy and Graves' hyperthyroidism. Study-level findings and limits: Blood also carried most expanded thyroid clonotypes exceeding 0.001 frequency.

This TCR derives from a woman between 18 and 30 years old with stable Graves' hyperthyroidism. Some clones in this sample may be carry-over from other donors' samples. What was sequenced was peripheral blood. This chain connects TRBV20-1 to TRBJ2-5; weak D call: TRBD2 (5 bases). The CDR3 region is CSARTTTKETQYF. DNA for the CDR3: TGCAGTGCTAGAACTACGACTAAAGAGACCCAGTACTTC.